This T cell receptor (beta chain) was documented in a study of cytomegalovirus exposure and HLA in healthy donors. About the research overall: Tens of millions of unique TCRs, all from HLA-typed donors, were included in an early release of the data. Findings of the study overall: In a later analysis, at a false discovery rate of 0.05, roughly 17,000 TCR beta sequences matched HLA alleles.

The CDR3 is 13 residues long. V was cut by 7 bases and J by 4 bases, with 13 bases left in between. Germline V CDR1 and CDR2: ENHRY, SYGVKD. PCR primers comprised 60 Vbeta and 13 Jbeta primers. Repertoires were generated with immunoSEQ multiplex PCR, while TCRdb's copy carries only in-frame clones and drops some. The sample has approximately 140,000 clones; around 80% are singletons. In this sample, this clone turned up once. Its antigen is not identified. The sequence was collected from a man aged 18 to 30 in good health and CMV-seropositive. Sequenced material: PBMCs. The chain joins TRBV10-3 to TRBJ1-1, with D hard to call. CDR3 residues: CAITPGVGTEAFF. DNA for the CDR3: TGTGCCATCACCCCCGGGGTTGGCACTGAAGCTTTCTTT.